What follows are 21 T cell receptor beta chains derived from one specimen sequenced in a study of beta chain features in type 1 diabetes. The sequenced template was cDNA made from the entire isolated RNA. TCRdb keeps only in-frame clones here, not all; method: immunoSEQ multiplex PCR. The sample consists of some 150,000 clones, about 9.4% of them appearing once. Input material: naive CD4+ T cells from blood. The origin of the receptors is a man between 18 and 29 years old in good health.

CDR3 nucleotides: TGTGCCAGCACTATGTCAGGGGCCGGAGATACGCAGTATTTT. Its protein is CASTMSGAGDTQYF. V and J are TRBV6-6 and TRBJ2-3; D possibly corresponds to TRBD1 (6 bases). This CDR3 is built from 14 residues. CDR1 and CDR2 from the germline V gene are MNHNY and SVGAGI (reference sequence). V was clipped by 7 bases and J by 5 bases, with 16 bases between them.

This clone has more than one count but fewer than ten. The chain combines TRBV18 with TRBJ2-1; 8 positions match TRBD2. Per the germline V gene, CDR1 is KGHSH and CDR2 is LQKENI. With V trimmed by 6 bases and J by 2 bases, 3 bases remained unmatched. The CDR3 totals 14 residues. CDR3 sequence reads: CASSRGGTYNEQFF. Here the CDR3 DNA reads TGTGCCAGCTCCCGGGGGGGCACCTACAATGAGCAGTTCTTC.

This clone has a handful of counts. This chain uses TRBV2 with TRBJ2-4; D perhaps matches TRBD1 (6 bases). V was trimmed by 6 bases and J by 9 bases, leaving 9 bases between them. The CDR3 covers 11 residues. Germline CDR1 and CDR2: SNHLY and FYNNEI. This CDR3 reads CASRRDTIQYF. The CDR3 nucleotides are TGTGCCAGCAGACGGGACACCATTCAGTACTTC.

In its sample, this clone was seen a few times. The V and J genes are TRBV7-3 and TRBJ2-2; 12 bases line up with TRBD1. The CDR3 contains 16 residues. Germline lookup yields CDR1 SGHTA and CDR2 FQGTGA. The J segment lost 6 bases and the V segment lost 6 bases, leaving 8 bases of the junction unmatched. The CDR3 sequence: CASSQRGTGGAGELFF. DNA for the CDR3: TGTGCCAGCAGTCAACGCGGGACAGGGGGCGCCGGGGAGCTGTTTTTT.

The rearrangement uses TRBV5-6 and TRBJ1-4, with 7 bases fitting TRBD1. Germline CDR1 is SGHDT and CDR2 is YYEEEE. This CDR3 contains 15 residues. After removal of 0 bases from V and 8 bases from J, the junction contained 7 bases not matched to a gene. The CDR3 nucleotides read TGTGCCAGCAGCTTGGGACAGGGTCGAGGAGAAAAACTGTTTTTT. It is translated as CASSLGQGRGEKLFF.

This clone was seen a few times. The V gene is TRBV9, the J gene TRBJ2-7, with TRBD1 identical over 10 bases. There are 15 residues in the CDR3. Germline values: CDR1 SGDLS, CDR2 YYNGEE. The J segment lost 7 bases and the V segment lost 5 bases, leaving 12 bases of the junction unmatched. CDR3 nucleotide sequence: TGTGCCAGCAGTGCCTCGACAGGGGGCGGGTTGGAGCAGTACTTC. This gives the protein CASSASTGGGLEQYF.

This clone was seen only a few times. The genes are TRBV30 and TRBJ1-2; TRBD1 matches at 7 bases. The CDR3 extends over 12 amino acids. V was clipped by 7 bases and J by 5 bases; unmatched bases: 7. Germline CDR1 and CDR2: GTSNPN and SVGIG (reference sequence). The CDR3, as DNA: TGTGCCTACAAAGGGACAGCGTATGGCTACACCTTC. Protein: CAYKGTAYGYTF.

The J gene is TRBJ2-7, the V gene TRBV2; tentatively, D is TRBD2 (7 bases). Looked up from germline, CDR1 is SNHLY and CDR2 is FYNNEI. Deletions cut 6 bases from V and 4 bases from J, with 19 bases between. CDR3 size: 15 residues. CDR3: CASSVGGPRTYEQYF. For the CDR3, the DNA is TGTGCCAGCAGCGTCGGGGGGCCGAGGACTTACGAGCAGTACTTC.

This clone was detected only once. The chain links TRBV28 to TRBJ2-5, with 7 bases matching TRBD2. With 5 bases clipped from V and 1 base from J, the junction kept 7 bases outside the gene matches. CDR3 length: 15 amino acids. CDR1 is MDHEN and CDR2 is SYDVKM in the germline V gene. The chain's CDR3 is CASSGGGTVQETQYF. In nucleotides, the CDR3 is TGTGCCAGCAGTGGGGGGGGGACGGTCCAAGAGACCCAGTACTTC. The variable domain in full, completed from reference TRBV28 and TRBJ2-5, reads DVKVTQSSRYLVKRTGEKVFLECVQDMDHENMFWYRQDPGLGLRLIYFSYDVKMKEKGDIPEGYSVSREKKERFSLILESASTNQTSMYLCASSGGGTVQETQYFGPGTRLLVL.

This clone has just a few counts. V and J are TRBV6-6 and TRBJ1-2; perhaps TRBD1 as D (6 bases). Trimming took 6 bases from V and 0 from J, leaving 8 bases between them. Germline CDR1 is MNHNY and CDR2 is SVGAGI (reference sequence). This CDR3 comprises 13 residues. DNA of the CDR3: TGTGCCAGCAGGGCAGGGGCTAACTATGGCTACACCTTC. Its translation: CASRAGANYGYTF.

This clone has more than one count but fewer than ten. The chain joins TRBV19 to TRBJ2-1, with 8 bases aligning to TRBD2. This CDR3 comprises 17 residues. V lost 5 bases to trimming and J lost 0 bases; unmatched junction nucleotides: 9. Germline assignment: CDR1 LNHDA and CDR2 SQIVND (reference sequence). This CDR3 reads CASSGGIAGSSYNEQFF. The CDR3 nucleotides read TGTGCCAGTAGTGGGGGGATAGCGGGGAGCTCCTACAATGAGCAGTTCTTC.

A few counts support this clone. The chain links TRBV27 to TRBJ1-5; 10 bases align to TRBD1. Germline CDR1 reads MNHEY; CDR2 reads SMNVEV (reference sequence). This CDR3 has 19 amino acids. The V and J ends lost 3 bases and 0 bases, in that order; junction bases with no gene match: 11. CDR3: CASSFESGTGVYSNQPQHF. The CDR3 DNA is TGTGCCAGCAGTTTCGAATCCGGGACAGGGGTTTATAGCAATCAGCCCCAGCATTTT.

This chain joins TRBV9 and TRBJ2-7, with 10 bases that match TRBD1. V dropped 0 bases and J dropped 4; count of bases not matched to a gene: 7. The CDR3 sequence is 16 residues long. From germline, CDR1 is SGDLS and CDR2 YYNGEE. The chain's CDR3 is CASSVAEGQGGYEQYF. The CDR3 bases are TGTGCCAGCAGCGTAGCGGAAGGACAGGGGGGGTACGAGCAGTACTTC. The whole variable domain, remainder taken from reference TRBV9 and TRBJ2-7, is DSGVTQTPKHLITATGQRVTLRCSPRSGDLSVYWYQQSLDQGLQFLIQYYNGEERAKGNILERFSAQQFPDLHSELNLSSLELGDSALYFCASSVAEGQGGYEQYFGPGTRLTVT.

The CDR3 loop is CASNERGAYNEQFF. In nucleotides, the CDR3 is TGTGCCAGCAACGAGCGGGGGGCCTACAATGAGCAGTTCTTC. J is TRBJ2-1 and V is TRBV28, with TRBD2 identical over 9 bases. V trimming: 7 bases; J trimming: 2 bases; junction bases outside the gene matches: 3. This CDR3 is 14 amino acids long. The V gene's germline CDR1 is MDHEN and CDR2 SYDVKM.

This clone was observed a handful of times. V usage is TRBV30 and J usage is TRBJ1-5; tentatively, D is TRBD1 (5 bases). This CDR3 has 13 residues. The ends were cut back, 3 bases at V and 1 base at J, with 7 bases in the middle. Germline V gene data show CDR1 as GTSNPN and CDR2 as SVGIG (reference sequence). CDR3 sequence reads: CAWSQGSNQPQHF. In DNA form, the CDR3 reads TGTGCCTGGAGCCAGGGAAGCAATCAGCCCCAGCATTTT.

This clone has more than one count but fewer than ten. The genes are TRBV11-3 and TRBJ1-5; 9 bases align to TRBD1. V dropped 0 bases and J dropped 4; count of bases not matched to a gene: 10. Per the germline V gene, CDR1 is SGHNT and CDR2 is YENEEA. The CDR3 is 18 residues long. This chain's CDR3 is CASSLDVGQGGANQPQHF. In DNA form, the CDR3 reads TGTGCCAGCAGCTTAGACGTGGGACAGGGCGGCGCTAATCAGCCCCAGCATTTT. Based on the CDR3 plus reference TRBV11-3 and TRBJ1-5, the full variable domain is EAGVVQSPRYKIIEKKQPVAFWCNPISGHNTLYWYLQNLGQGPELLIRYENEEAVDDSQLPKDRFSAERLKGVDSTLKIQPAELGDSAVYLCASSLDVGQGGANQPQHFGDGTRLSIL.

The CDR3 nucleotides read TGTGCCAGCAGCTCGCAGGGGAACACTGAAGCTTTCTTT. Its protein is CASSSQGNTEAFF. The gene calls are TRBV7-9 and TRBJ1-1, with a weak D call TRBD1 (5 bases). This CDR3 comprises 13 residues. Germline-derived CDR1 and CDR2 are SEHNR and FQNEAQ (reference sequence). Trimming took off 4 bases at V and 1 base at J, with 7 bases between the two ends. The variable domain in full, completed from reference TRBV7-9 and TRBJ1-1, reads DTGVSQNPRHKITKRGQNVTFRCDPISEHNRLYWYRQTLGQGPEFLTYFQNEAQLEKSRLLSDRFSAERPKGSFSTLEIQRTEQGDSAMYLCASSSQGNTEAFFGQGTRLTVV.

This clone was picked up a small number of times. The genes are TRBV21-1 and TRBJ1-3; the DNA was not compared with TRBD1, the D call given in the table. TRBV21-1 is designated a pseudogene. The CDR3 spans 17 residues. In DNA form, the CDR3 reads TGTGCCAGCAGCGCCAAGAGGACAGACCGCTCTGGAAACACCATATATTTT. Protein sequence: CASSAKRTDRSGNTIYF.

The CDR3 nucleotides are TGTGCCAGCAGCTCCGGACAGGGGGTCACCTACGAGCAGTACTTC. This translates into CASSSGQGVTYEQYF. J is TRBJ2-7 and V is TRBV7-3; 10 nucleotides line up with TRBD1. V trimming: 4 bases; J trimming: 2 bases; junction bases outside the gene matches: 5. The V gene's germline CDR1 is SGHTA and CDR2 FQGTGA. The CDR3 is 15 amino acids.

The chain employs TRBV5-1 and TRBJ1-2, with 8 bases aligning to TRBD1. This CDR3 comprises 15 residues. CDR1 SGHRS and CDR2 YFSETQ come from the germline V gene. With V trimmed by 0 bases and J by 3 bases, 4 bases remained unmatched. This chain's CDR3 is CASSLGDRGHYGYTF. CDR3 DNA: TGCGCCAGCAGCTTGGGAGACAGGGGACACTATGGCTACACCTTC.

The chain employs TRBV27 and TRBJ1-2, with TRBD1 identical over 10 bases. The CDR3 contains 17 residues. Germline V lookup: CDR1 MNHEY, CDR2 SMNVEV (reference sequence). Unmatched junction bases numbered 13, after V lost 5 bases and J lost 4 bases. The CDR3 loop reads CASSEKGHRDRGYGYTF. The DNA for the CDR3 is TGTGCCAGCAGTGAGAAGGGTCACCGGGACAGGGGCTATGGCTACACCTTC.